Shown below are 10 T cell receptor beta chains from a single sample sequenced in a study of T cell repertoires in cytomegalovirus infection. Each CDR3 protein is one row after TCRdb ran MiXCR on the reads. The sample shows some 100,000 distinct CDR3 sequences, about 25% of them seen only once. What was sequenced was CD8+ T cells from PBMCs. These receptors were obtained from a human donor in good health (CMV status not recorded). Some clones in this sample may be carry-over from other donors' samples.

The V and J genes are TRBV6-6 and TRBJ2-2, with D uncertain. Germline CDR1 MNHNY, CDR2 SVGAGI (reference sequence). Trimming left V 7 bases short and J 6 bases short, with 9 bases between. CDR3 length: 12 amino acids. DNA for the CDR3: TGTGCCAGCACCTCGACCCCCGGGGAGCTGTTTTTT. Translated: CASTSTPGELFF.

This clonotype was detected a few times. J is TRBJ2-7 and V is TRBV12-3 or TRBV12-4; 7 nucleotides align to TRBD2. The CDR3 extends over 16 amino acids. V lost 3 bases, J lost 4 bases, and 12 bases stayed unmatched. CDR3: CASSFPPSGGKYEQYF. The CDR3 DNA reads TGTGCCAGCAGTTTTCCCCCTAGCGGAGGGAAATACGAGCAGTACTTC.

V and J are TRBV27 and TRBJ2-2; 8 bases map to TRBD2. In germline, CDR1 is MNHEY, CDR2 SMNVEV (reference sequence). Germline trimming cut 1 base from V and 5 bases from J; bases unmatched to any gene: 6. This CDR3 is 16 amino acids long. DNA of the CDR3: TGTGCCAGCAGTTTATGGAGCGGGAGTAAAACCGGGGAGCTGTTTTTT. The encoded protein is CASSLWSGSKTGELFF.

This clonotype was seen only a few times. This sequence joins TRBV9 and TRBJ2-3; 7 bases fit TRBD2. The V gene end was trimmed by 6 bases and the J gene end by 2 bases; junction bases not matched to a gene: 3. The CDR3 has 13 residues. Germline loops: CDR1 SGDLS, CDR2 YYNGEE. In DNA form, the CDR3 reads TGTGCCAGCACACGGGAGGACACAGATACGCAGTATTTT. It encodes CASTREDTDTQYF. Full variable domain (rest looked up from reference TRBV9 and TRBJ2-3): DSGVTQTPKHLITATGQRVTLRCSPRSGDLSVYWYQQSLDQGLQFLIQYYNGEERAKGNILERFSAQQFPDLHSELNLSSLELGDSALYFCASTREDTDTQYFGPGTRLTVL.

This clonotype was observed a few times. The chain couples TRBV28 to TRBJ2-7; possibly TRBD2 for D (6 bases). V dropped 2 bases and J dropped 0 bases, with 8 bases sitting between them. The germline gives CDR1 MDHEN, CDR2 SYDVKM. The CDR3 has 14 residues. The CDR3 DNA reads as TGTGCCAGCAGTTTAGGGCGGGGCTCCTACGAGCAGTACTTC. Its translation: CASSLGRGSYEQYF.

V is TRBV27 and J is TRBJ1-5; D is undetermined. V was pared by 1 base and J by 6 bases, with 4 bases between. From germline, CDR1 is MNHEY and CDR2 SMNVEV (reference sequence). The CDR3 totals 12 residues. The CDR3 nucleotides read TGTGCCAGCAGTTTATTGGGTCAGCCCCAGCATTTT. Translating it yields CASSLLGQPQHF.

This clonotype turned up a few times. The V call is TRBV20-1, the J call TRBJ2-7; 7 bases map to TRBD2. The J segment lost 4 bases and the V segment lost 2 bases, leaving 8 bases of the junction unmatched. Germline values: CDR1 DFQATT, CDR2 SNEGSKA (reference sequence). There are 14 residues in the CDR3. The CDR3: CSARTWEGLYEQYF. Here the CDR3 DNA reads TGCAGTGCTAGAACCTGGGAGGGGTTATACGAGCAGTACTTC.

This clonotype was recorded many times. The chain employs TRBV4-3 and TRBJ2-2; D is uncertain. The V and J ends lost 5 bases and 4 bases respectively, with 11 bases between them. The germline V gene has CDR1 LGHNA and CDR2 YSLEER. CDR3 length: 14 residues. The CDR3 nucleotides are TGCGCCAGCAGCAATGTACGGTTCACCGGGGAGCTGTTTTTT. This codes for CASSNVRFTGELFF.

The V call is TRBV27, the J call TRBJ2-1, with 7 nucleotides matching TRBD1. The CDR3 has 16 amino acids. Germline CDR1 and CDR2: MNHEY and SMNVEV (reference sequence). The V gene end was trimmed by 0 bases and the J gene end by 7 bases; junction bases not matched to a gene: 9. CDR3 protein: CASSLSSPGGRNEQFF. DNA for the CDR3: TGTGCCAGCAGTTTATCTAGCCCAGGGGGTAGGAATGAGCAGTTCTTC.

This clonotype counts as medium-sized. The CDR3 sequence is CASSAELAAGETQYF. DNA for the CDR3: TGTGCCAGTAGTGCGGAACTAGCGGCCGGGGAGACCCAGTACTTC. J is TRBJ2-5 and V is TRBV19, with 8 bases fitting TRBD2. Trimming at V came to 5 bases and at J to 5 bases, leaving 10 bases not matched to a gene. CDR3 size: 15 residues. Germline loops: CDR1 LNHDA, CDR2 SQIVND (reference sequence).